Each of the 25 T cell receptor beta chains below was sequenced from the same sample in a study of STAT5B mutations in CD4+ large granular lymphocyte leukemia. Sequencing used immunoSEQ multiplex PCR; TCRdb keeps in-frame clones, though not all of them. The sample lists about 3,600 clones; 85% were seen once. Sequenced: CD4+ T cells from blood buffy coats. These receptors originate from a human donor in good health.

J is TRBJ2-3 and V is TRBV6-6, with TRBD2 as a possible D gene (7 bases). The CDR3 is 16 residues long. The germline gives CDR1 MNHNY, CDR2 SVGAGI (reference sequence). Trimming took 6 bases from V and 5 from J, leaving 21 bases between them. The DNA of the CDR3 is TGTGCCAGCAGCCTTTTGTGGCCAGGGGAGGGAGATACGCAGTATTTT. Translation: CASSLLWPGEGDTQYF.

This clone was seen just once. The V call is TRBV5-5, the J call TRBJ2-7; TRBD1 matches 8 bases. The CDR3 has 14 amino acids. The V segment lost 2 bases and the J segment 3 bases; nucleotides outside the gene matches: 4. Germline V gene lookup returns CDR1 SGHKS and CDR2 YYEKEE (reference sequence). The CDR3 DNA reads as TGTGCCAGCAGCTTCGCCGACAGGGGCTACGAGCAGTACTTC. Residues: CASSFADRGYEQYF.

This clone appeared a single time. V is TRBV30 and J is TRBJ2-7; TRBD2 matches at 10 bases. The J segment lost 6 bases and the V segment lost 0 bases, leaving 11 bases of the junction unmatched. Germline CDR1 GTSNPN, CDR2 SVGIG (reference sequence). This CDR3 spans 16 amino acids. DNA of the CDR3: TGTGCCTGGAGTGTACCCCCCAGCGGGAGGGCCCCCGAGCAGTACTTC. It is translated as CAWSVPPSGRAPEQYF. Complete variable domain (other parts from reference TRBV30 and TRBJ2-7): SQTIHQWPATLVQPVGSPLSLECTVEGTSNPNLYWYRQAAGRGLQLLFYSVGIGQISSEVPQNLSASRPQDRQFILSSKKLLLSDSGFYLCAWSVPPSGRAPEQYFGPGTRLTVT.

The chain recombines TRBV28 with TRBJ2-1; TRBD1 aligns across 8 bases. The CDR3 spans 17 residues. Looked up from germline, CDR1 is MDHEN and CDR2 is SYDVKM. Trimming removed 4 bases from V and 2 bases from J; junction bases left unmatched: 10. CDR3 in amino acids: CASSSIYPQGAYNEQFF. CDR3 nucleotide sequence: TGTGCCAGCAGTTCCATTTACCCACAGGGGGCCTACAATGAGCAGTTCTTC.

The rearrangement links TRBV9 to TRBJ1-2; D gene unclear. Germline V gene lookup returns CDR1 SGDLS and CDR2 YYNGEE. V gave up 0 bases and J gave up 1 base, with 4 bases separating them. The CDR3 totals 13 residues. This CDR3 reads CASSVDVNYGYTF. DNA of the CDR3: TGTGCCAGCAGCGTAGATGTTAACTATGGCTACACCTTC.

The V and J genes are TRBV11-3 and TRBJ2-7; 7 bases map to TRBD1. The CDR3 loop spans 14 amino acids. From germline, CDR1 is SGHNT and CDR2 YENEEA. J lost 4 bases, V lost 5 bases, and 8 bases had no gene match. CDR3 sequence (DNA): TGTGCCAGCAGCCCGACAGGGTTATCGTACGAGCAGTACTTC. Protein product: CASSPTGLSYEQYF. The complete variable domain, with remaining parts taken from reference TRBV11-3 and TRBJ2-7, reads EAGVVQSPRYKIIEKKQPVAFWCNPISGHNTLYWYLQNLGQGPELLIRYENEEAVDDSQLPKDRFSAERLKGVDSTLKIQPAELGDSAVYLCASSPTGLSYEQYFGPGTRLTVT.

CDR3 residues: CASSEETGGSETQYF. The CDR3 DNA is TGTGCCAGCAGTGAAGAGACAGGGGGCTCAGAGACCCAGTACTTC. The J gene is TRBJ2-5, the V gene TRBV6-1; 10 bases agree with TRBD1. The germline V gene has CDR1 MNHNS and CDR2 SASEGT. The J segment lost 4 bases and the V segment lost 1 base, leaving 3 bases of the junction unmatched. The CDR3 has 15 amino acids.

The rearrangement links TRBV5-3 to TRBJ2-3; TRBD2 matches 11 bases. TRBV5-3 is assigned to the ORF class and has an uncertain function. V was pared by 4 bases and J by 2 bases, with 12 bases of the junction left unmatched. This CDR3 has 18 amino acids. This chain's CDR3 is CARSPLLAGAPPTDTQYF. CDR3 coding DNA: TGTGCCAGAAGCCCCCTACTAGCGGGAGCGCCCCCCACAGATACGCAGTATTTT.

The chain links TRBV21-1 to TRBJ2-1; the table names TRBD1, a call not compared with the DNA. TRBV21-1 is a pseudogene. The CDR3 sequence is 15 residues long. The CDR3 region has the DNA TGTGCCAGCAGCACTCTCGGGACAGTTTACAATGAGCAGTTCTTC. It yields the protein CASSTLGTVYNEQFF.

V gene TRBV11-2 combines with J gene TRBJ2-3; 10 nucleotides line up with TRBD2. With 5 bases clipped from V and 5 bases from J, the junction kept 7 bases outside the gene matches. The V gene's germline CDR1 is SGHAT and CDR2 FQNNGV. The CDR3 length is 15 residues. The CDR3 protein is CASSLSGRIGDTQYF. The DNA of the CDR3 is TGTGCCAGCAGCCTTAGCGGGAGGATTGGAGATACGCAGTATTTT.

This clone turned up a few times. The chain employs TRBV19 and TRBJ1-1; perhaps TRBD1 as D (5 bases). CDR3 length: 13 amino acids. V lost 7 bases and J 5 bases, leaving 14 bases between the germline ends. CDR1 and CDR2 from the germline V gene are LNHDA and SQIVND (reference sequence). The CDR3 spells CASTSLEGTEAFF. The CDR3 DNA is TGTGCCAGTACCTCATTGGAGGGGACTGAAGCTTTCTTT. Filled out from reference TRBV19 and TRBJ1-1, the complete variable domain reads DGGITQSPKYLFRKEGQNVTLSCEQNLNHDAMYWYRQDPGQGLRLIYYSQIVNDFQKGDIAEGYSVSREKKESFPLTVTSAQKNPTAFYLCASTSLEGTEAFFGQGTRLTVV.

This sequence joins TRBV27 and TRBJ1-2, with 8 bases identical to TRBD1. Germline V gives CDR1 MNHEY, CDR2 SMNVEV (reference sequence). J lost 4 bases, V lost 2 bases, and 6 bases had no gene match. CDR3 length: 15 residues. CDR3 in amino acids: CASSLTMGQAYGYTF. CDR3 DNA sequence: TGTGCCAGCAGTTTAACGATGGGACAGGCCTATGGCTACACCTTC.

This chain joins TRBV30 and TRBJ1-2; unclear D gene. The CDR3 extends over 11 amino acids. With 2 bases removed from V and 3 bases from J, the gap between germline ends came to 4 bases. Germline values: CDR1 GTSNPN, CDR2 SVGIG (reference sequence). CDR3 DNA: TGTGCCTGGAGTAGGGACTATGGCTACACCTTC. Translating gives CAWSRDYGYTF.

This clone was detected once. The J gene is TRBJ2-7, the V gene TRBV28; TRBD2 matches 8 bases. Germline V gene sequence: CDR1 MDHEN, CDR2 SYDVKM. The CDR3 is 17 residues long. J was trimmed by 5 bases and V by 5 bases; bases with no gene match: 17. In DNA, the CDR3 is TGTGCCAGCAGTCCCCGTACCGCGGGACTAGAGTCCCACGAGCAGTACTTC. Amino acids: CASSPRTAGLESHEQYF.

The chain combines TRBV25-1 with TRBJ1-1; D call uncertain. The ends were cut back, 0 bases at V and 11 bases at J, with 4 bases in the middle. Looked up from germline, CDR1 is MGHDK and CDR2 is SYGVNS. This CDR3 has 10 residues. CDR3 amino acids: CASSEYGAFF. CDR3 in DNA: TGTGCCAGCAGTGAATATGGGGCTTTCTTT.

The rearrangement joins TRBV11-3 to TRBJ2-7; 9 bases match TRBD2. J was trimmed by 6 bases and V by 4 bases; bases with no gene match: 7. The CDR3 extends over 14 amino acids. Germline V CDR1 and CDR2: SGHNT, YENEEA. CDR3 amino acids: CASSYPGLASEQYF. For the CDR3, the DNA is TGTGCCAGCAGCTATCCGGGACTAGCCTCCGAGCAGTACTTC.

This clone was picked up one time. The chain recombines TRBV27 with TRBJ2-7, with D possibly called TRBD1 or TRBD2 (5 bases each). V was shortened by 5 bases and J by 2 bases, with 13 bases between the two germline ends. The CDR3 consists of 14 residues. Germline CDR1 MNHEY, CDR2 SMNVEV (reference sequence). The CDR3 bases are TGTGCCAGCAGTCACGGGACGGGAACCTACGAGCAGTACTTC. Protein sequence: CASSHGTGTYEQYF.

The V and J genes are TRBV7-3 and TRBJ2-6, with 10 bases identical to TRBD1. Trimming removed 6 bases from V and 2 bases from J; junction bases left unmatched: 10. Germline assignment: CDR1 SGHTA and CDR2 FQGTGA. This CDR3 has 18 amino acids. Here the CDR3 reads CASRPLGQGGAGANVLTF. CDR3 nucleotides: TGTGCCAGCAGGCCTCTCGGACAGGGGGGAGCTGGGGCCAACGTCCTGACTTTC.

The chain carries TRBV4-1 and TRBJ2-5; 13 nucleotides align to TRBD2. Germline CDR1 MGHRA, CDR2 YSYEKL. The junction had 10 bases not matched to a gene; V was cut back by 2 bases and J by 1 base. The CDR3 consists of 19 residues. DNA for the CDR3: TGCGCCAGCAGCCAACCCCAAGGGACTAGCGGGACCCTCCAAGAGACCCAGTACTTC. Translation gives CASSQPQGTSGTLQETQYF.

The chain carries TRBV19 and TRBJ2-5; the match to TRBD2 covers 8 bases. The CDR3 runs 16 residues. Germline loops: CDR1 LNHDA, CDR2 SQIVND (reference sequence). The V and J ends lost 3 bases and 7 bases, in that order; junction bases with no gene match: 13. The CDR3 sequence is CASSMSAAGAFGTQYF. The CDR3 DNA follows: TGTGCCAGTAGTATGTCCGCAGCGGGAGCGTTTGGGACCCAGTACTTC.

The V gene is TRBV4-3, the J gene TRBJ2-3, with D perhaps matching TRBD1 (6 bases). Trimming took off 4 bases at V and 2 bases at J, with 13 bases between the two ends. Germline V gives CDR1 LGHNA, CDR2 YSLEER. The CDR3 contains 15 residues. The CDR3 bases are TGCGCCAGCAGCCTTAGGACAGAGCCCACAGATACGCAGTATTTT. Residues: CASSLRTEPTDTQYF.

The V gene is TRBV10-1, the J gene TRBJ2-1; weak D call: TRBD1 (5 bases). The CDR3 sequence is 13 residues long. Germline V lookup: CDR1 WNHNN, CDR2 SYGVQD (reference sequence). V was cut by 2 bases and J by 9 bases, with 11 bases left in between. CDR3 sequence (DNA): TGCGCCAGCAGTGAGAAGGGGCGCGGTGAGCAGTTCTTC. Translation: CASSEKGRGEQFF.

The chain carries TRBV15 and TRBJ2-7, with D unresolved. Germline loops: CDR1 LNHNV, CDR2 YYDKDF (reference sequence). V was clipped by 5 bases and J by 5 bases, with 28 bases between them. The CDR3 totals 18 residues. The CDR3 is CATSLTFGVDLGFDEQYF. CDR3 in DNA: TGTGCCACCAGCCTAACATTTGGGGTGGACCTAGGCTTCGACGAGCAGTACTTC.

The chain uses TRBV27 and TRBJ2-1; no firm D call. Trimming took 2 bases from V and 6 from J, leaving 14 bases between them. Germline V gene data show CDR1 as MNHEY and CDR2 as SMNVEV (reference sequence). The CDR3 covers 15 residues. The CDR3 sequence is CASSLQETYFNEQFF. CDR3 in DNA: TGTGCCAGCAGTTTACAGGAGACATATTTCAATGAGCAGTTCTTC.

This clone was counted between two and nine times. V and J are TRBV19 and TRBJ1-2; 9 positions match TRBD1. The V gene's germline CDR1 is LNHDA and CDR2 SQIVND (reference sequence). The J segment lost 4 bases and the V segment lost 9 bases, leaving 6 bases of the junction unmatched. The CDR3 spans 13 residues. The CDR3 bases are TGTGCCAGCGTAACAGGGGGCGGCTATGGCTACACCTTC. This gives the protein CASVTGGGYGYTF.